The source of this TCR beta chain is a study of PD-L1 blockade in urothelial cancer. Overall study context: Atezolizumab was started by patients in 2014 at 1,200 mg intravenously every 3 weeks.

This clone came up once. The V gene's germline CDR1 is SGHVS and CDR2 FQNEAQ. V was cut by 0 bases and J by 10 bases, with 19 bases left in between. This CDR3 comprises 16 residues. Assay: immunoSEQ multiplex PCR; the TCRdb copy retains only in-frame clones and omits some. The table shows about 100,000 clones, with about 90% occurring only once. The gene calls are TRBV7-8 and TRBJ2-1; D is possibly TRBD2 (5 bases). The starting material was PBMCs, obtained around atezolizumab (anti-PD-L1) treatment. The TCR originated in a woman of 80 years or more with urothelial cancer. CDR3 protein: CASSLAESSRAIEQFF. For the CDR3, the DNA is TGTGCCAGCAGCTTAGCGGAGTCATCGAGGGCCATCGAGCAGTTCTTC.